Presented here are 27 T cell receptor beta chains from one specimen sequenced in a study of T cell clones after liver transplantation. Here immunoSEQ multiplex PCR was the method, and the copy in TCRdb shows in-frame clones only, minus some. Of 40,000 to 65,000 clones in the sample, about 88% were seen once. Sequencing used CD4+ T cells from blood, obtained before liver transplant. The receptor set was obtained from a human donor who received a liver transplant.

The sample holds a few counts of this clone. This sequence joins TRBV5-1 and TRBJ2-2; possible D gene TRBD1, 6 bases. This CDR3 region has 16 residues. Per the germline V gene, CDR1 is SGHRS and CDR2 is YFSETQ. V lost 4 bases and J lost 1, with 14 bases in between. This chain's CDR3 is CASSLTGTLNTGELFF. CDR3 coding DNA: TGCGCCAGCAGCCTGACCGGGACACTGAACACCGGGGAGCTGTTTTTT.

The V call is TRBV11-3, the J call TRBJ2-1; weak D call: TRBD2 (6 bases). Trimming cost V 1 base and J 6 bases, with 25 bases left between them. Looked up from germline, CDR1 is SGHNT and CDR2 is YENEEA. The CDR3 spans 19 residues. CDR3 DNA sequence: TGTGCCAGCAGCTTAGGCCCTTTTGGAGGGAGCTCAGCGGCCAATGAGCAGTTCTTC. It specifies CASSLGPFGGSSAANEQFF.

The chain employs TRBV4-2 and TRBJ1-4, with TRBD1 matching over 7 bases. CDR1 and CDR2 (germline): LGHNA, YNFKEQ. The CDR3 length is 16 residues. V dropped 4 bases and J dropped 6; count of bases not matched to a gene: 11. The CDR3 DNA reads TGTGCCAGCAGCCCCGCAGCCGTGCAGGGGGATGAAAAACTGTTTTTT. Protein product: CASSPAAVQGDEKLFF.

The genes are TRBV7-2 and TRBJ1-3; no clear D gene. Trimming took 1 base from V and 7 from J, leaving 14 bases between them. The CDR3 covers 15 residues. CDR1 and CDR2 (germline): SGHTA, FQGNSA. This CDR3 reads CASSLVLGSSNTIYF. The CDR3, as DNA: TGTGCCAGCAGCTTAGTGCTGGGTTCGAGCAACACCATATATTTT.

V is TRBV2 and J is TRBJ1-2, with D uncertain. The germline gives CDR1 SNHLY, CDR2 FYNNEI. V was shortened by 4 bases and J by 1 base, with 7 bases between the two germline ends. The CDR3 extends over 13 amino acids. CDR3 DNA: TGTGCCAGCAGTGTAGGACGTAACTATGGCTACACCTTC. Protein sequence: CASSVGRNYGYTF. The full variable domain, with the rest looked up from reference TRBV2 and TRBJ1-2, is EPEVTQTPSHQVTQMGQEVILRCVPISNHLYFYWYRQILGQKVEFLVSFYNNEISEKSEIFDDQFSVERPDGSNFTLKIRSTKLEDSAMYFCASSVGRNYGYTFGSGTRLTVV.

The genes are TRBV4-1 and TRBJ1-4, with a tentative D call TRBD1 (5 bases). This CDR3 has 15 residues. Per the germline V gene, CDR1 is MGHRA and CDR2 is YSYEKL. Trimming left V 1 base short and J 6 bases short, with 12 bases between. CDR3 nucleotide sequence: TGCGCCAGCAGCCAAGTGCCGGGACCTGATGAAAAACTGTTTTTT. Its translation: CASSQVPGPDEKLFF.

The chain employs TRBV5-1 and TRBJ2-1; 10 bases line up with TRBD2. J gave up 2 bases and V 2 bases, and 1 base lay outside the gene matches. CDR1 is SGHRS and CDR2 is YFSETQ in the germline V gene. This CDR3 is 15 amino acids long. The DNA of the CDR3 is TGCGCCAGCAGCTTAGCGGGAGGGGCCTACAATGAGCAGTTCTTC. It encodes CASSLAGGAYNEQFF. The whole variable domain, remainder taken from reference TRBV5-1 and TRBJ2-1, is KAGVTQTPRYLIKTRGQQVTLSCSPISGHRSVSWYQQTPGQGLQFLFEYFSETQRNKGNFPGRFSGRQFSNSRSEMNVSTLELGDSALYLCASSLAGGAYNEQFFGPGTRLTVL.

The chain combines TRBV5-1 with TRBJ1-1, with TRBD1 matching 7 bases. This CDR3 region has 12 residues. The ends lost 7 bases at V and 3 bases at J; junction bases unmatched: 3. CDR1 is SGHRS and CDR2 is YFSETQ in the germline V gene. CDR3 in amino acids: CASGGQDTEAFF. The DNA of the CDR3 is TGCGCCAGCGGAGGACAGGACACTGAAGCTTTCTTT.

This chain connects TRBV29-1 to TRBJ1-2, with a tentative D call TRBD1 (6 bases). The germline V gene encodes CDR1 SQVTM and CDR2 ANQGSEA. The CDR3 contains 12 residues. V was shortened by 7 bases and J by 5 bases, with 14 bases between the two germline ends. CDR3 residues: CSAGRGAYGYTF. In DNA, the CDR3 is TGCAGCGCCGGGAGGGGGGCTTATGGCTACACCTTC.

The chain joins TRBV21-1 to TRBJ2-2; the table's D call of TRBD1 was not tested on the DNA. TRBV21-1 is a pseudogene. There are 17 residues in the CDR3. The chain's CDR3 is CASIICKTAANTGELFF. CDR3 nucleotide sequence: TGTGCCAGCATTATTTGCAAGACAGCCGCGAACACCGGGGAGCTGTTTTTT.

This chain links TRBV6-6 with TRBJ2-5, with D perhaps being TRBD1 or TRBD2 (5 bases each). The CDR3 is 14 residues long. Germline CDR1 MNHNY, CDR2 SVGAGI (reference sequence). The ends were cut back, 6 bases at V and 9 bases at J, with 20 bases in the middle. The CDR3 spells CASRASRDPSPQYF. The CDR3 DNA reads as TGTGCCAGCAGGGCTAGCCGGGACCCTAGTCCCCAGTACTTC.

The chain carries TRBV30 and TRBJ2-3; maybe TRBD1 (5 bases). The length of the CDR3 is 15 residues. Trimming stripped 1 base from V and 2 bases from J, with 13 bases between. Germline CDR1 GTSNPN, CDR2 SVGIG (reference sequence). The DNA of the CDR3 is TGTGCCTGGAGTGGGGGTGGGGCCTTCACAGATACGCAGTATTTT. Translated: CAWSGGGAFTDTQYF.

V and J are TRBV7-2 and TRBJ1-5; D gene ambiguous. V lost 1 base and J 11 bases, leaving 15 bases between the germline ends. The CDR3 runs 14 residues. Germline V lookup: CDR1 SGHTA, CDR2 FQGNSA. This chain's CDR3 is CASSLGIASASQHF. The CDR3 DNA sequence: TGTGCCAGCAGCTTAGGCATCGCATCAGCGTCCCAGCATTTT. The full variable domain, with the rest looked up from reference TRBV7-2 and TRBJ1-5, is GAGVSQSPSNKVTEKGKDVELRCDPISGHTALYWYRQSLGQGLEFLIYFQGNSAPDKSGLPSDRFSAERTGGSVSTLTIQRTQQEDSAVYLCASSLGIASASQHFGDGTRLSIL.

The rearrangement uses TRBV6-5 and TRBJ2-7; TRBD2 is a possible D gene (5 bases). V lost 4 bases to trimming and J lost 6 bases, with 16 bases between them. This CDR3 comprises 14 residues. Germline V gene data show CDR1 as MNHEY and CDR2 as SVGAGI. The chain's CDR3 is CASSSGRVSSEQYF. The CDR3 DNA is TGTGCCAGCAGTTCCGGGCGGGTCTCTAGCGAGCAGTACTTC.

This clone has just a few counts. The rearrangement joins TRBV18 to TRBJ1-2; no clear D gene. The CDR3 sequence is 14 residues long. Trimming took 0 bases from V and 4 from J, leaving 9 bases between them. The V gene's germline CDR1 is KGHSH and CDR2 LQKENI. Written as DNA, the CDR3 is TGTGCCAGCTCACCACCGCTTGGTGGCTATGGCTACACCTTC. This encodes CASSPPLGGYGYTF.

This clone was detected a few times. This chain uses TRBV6-5 with TRBJ1-1, with 8 bases fitting TRBD1. This CDR3 is 13 amino acids long. The germline CDR1 and CDR2 sequences are MNHEY and SVGAGI. V lost 8 bases to trimming and J lost 5 bases; unmatched junction nucleotides: 7. In DNA form, the CDR3 reads TGTGCCAGCTCAGGACAGGGTGAGACTGAAGCTTTCTTT. The encoded protein is CASSGQGETEAFF.

V is TRBV9 and J is TRBJ2-1; 11 nucleotides agree with TRBD2. The CDR3 spans 16 residues. The junction had 8 bases not matched to a gene; V was cut back by 3 bases and J by 6 bases. Germline lookup yields CDR1 SGDLS and CDR2 YYNGEE. The CDR3 protein is CASSGLSGGAGNEQFF. CDR3 nucleotide sequence: TGTGCCAGCAGCGGCCTTAGCGGGGGGGCGGGCAATGAGCAGTTCTTC.

J is TRBJ2-3 and V is TRBV29-1; 9 nucleotides align to TRBD2. Germline lookup yields CDR1 SQVTM and CDR2 ANQGSEA. Trimming at V came to 8 bases and at J to 0 bases, leaving 9 bases not matched to a gene. The CDR3 is made up of 15 amino acids. CDR3 region: CSLPGGGVSTDTQYF. The CDR3 DNA reads as TGCAGCTTGCCCGGCGGGGGGGTTAGCACAGATACGCAGTATTTT.

This chain links TRBV2 with TRBJ2-1, with a possible D match to TRBD1 (6 bases). In germline, CDR1 is SNHLY, CDR2 FYNNEI. Deletions cut 0 bases from V and 5 bases from J, with 17 bases between. The CDR3 is 17 residues long. The CDR3 DNA follows: TGTGCCAGCAGTGAAGCGGGACACCTCTCGTGGGACAATGAGCAGTTCTTC. As protein: CASSEAGHLSWDNEQFF.

The gene calls are TRBV6-5 and TRBJ1-4; no firm D call. Trimming removed 5 bases from V and 1 base from J, with 8 bases in between. Germline CDR1 MNHEY, CDR2 SVGAGI. This CDR3 region has 14 residues. The DNA of the CDR3 is TGTGCCAGCAGTATGAGTCAAACTAATGAAAAACTGTTTTTT. This sequence encodes CASSMSQTNEKLFF.

This clone appeared a single time. The J gene is TRBJ2-1, the V gene TRBV5-1; TRBD2 might be the D (6 bases). The V gene's germline CDR1 is SGHRS and CDR2 YFSETQ. The CDR3 is 15 amino acids. Trimming cost V 4 bases and J 0 bases, with 11 bases left between them. The CDR3 nucleotides are TGCGCCAGCAGCCTCGGTAGCGGCTCCTACAATGAGCAGTTCTTC. Its translation: CASSLGSGSYNEQFF.

The rearrangement links TRBV7-2 to TRBJ2-3; no definite D call. CDR1 is SGHTA, CDR2 FQGNSA, per germline. V lost 5 bases and J 6 bases, leaving 9 bases between the germline ends. The CDR3 runs to 12 residues. The DNA of the CDR3 is TGTGCCAGCAGCCAGTCGCGGGATACGCAGTATTTT. Its translation: CASSQSRDTQYF.

The V and J genes are TRBV27 and TRBJ2-7; TRBD1 matches at 12 bases. V shed 5 bases, J shed 0 bases, and the junction held 2 bases outside the gene matches. CDR1 is MNHEY and CDR2 is SMNVEV in the germline V gene (reference sequence). This CDR3 is built from 15 residues. CDR3 amino acids: CASSRDRGPSYEQYF. The DNA for the CDR3 is TGTGCCAGCAGTAGGGACAGGGGGCCCTCCTACGAGCAGTACTTC.

V gene TRBV6-5 combines with J gene TRBJ1-1, with a weak D call TRBD1 (5 bases). The V gene's germline CDR1 is MNHEY and CDR2 SVGAGI. The CDR3 covers 14 residues. V was cut by 6 bases and J by 4 bases, with 15 bases left in between. The CDR3 bases are TGTGCCAGCAGCTCCACCCGTCAGGGCACTGAAGCTTTCTTT. It yields the protein CASSSTRQGTEAFF.

V gene TRBV28 combines with J gene TRBJ1-2, with D possibly matching TRBD1 (5 bases). This CDR3 has 13 amino acids. The V gene's germline CDR1 is MDHEN and CDR2 SYDVKM. Trimming removed 6 bases at V and 4 bases at J, with 12 bases between. The CDR3 loop reads CASRRDAVYGYTF. In DNA form, the CDR3 reads TGTGCCAGCAGGAGGGACGCCGTCTATGGCTACACCTTC.

The rearrangement joins TRBV19 to TRBJ2-2, with D uncertain. The germline CDR1 and CDR2 sequences are LNHDA and SQIVND (reference sequence). Trimming pared 6 bases from V and 1 base from J, leaving 3 bases between. The CDR3 spans 12 residues. The chain's CDR3 is CASRLNTGELFF. Here the CDR3 DNA reads TGTGCCAGTAGACTGAACACCGGGGAGCTGTTTTTT.

The chain couples TRBV2 to TRBJ1-4, with a tentative D call TRBD1 (5 bases). CDR1 and CDR2 (germline): SNHLY, FYNNEI. The CDR3 consists of 14 residues. The germline V and J ends were trimmed by 7 bases and 5 bases, with 14 bases remaining between them. As DNA, the CDR3 is TGTGCCAGCACCCTAAATCCAGGGAATGAAAAACTGTTTTTT. It encodes CASTLNPGNEKLFF. Supplemented by reference TRBV2 and TRBJ1-4, the full variable domain reads EPEVTQTPSHQVTQMGQEVILRCVPISNHLYFYWYRQILGQKVEFLVSFYNNEISEKSEIFDDQFSVERPDGSNFTLKIRSTKLEDSAMYFCASTLNPGNEKLFFGSGTQLSVL.